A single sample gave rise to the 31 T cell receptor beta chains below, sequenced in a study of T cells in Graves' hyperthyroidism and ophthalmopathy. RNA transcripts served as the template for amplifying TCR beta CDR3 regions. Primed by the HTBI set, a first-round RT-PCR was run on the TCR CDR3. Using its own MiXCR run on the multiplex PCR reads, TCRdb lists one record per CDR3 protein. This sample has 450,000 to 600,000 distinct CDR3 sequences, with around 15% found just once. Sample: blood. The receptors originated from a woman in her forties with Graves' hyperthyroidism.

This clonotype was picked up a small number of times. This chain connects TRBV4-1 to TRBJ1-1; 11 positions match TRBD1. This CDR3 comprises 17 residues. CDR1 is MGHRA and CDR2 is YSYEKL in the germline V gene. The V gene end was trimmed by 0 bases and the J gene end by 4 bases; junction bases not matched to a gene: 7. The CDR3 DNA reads TGCGCCAGCAGCCAAGAATGGACAGGGGGCGCGGGCACTGAAGCTTTCTTT. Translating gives CASSQEWTGGAGTEAFF.

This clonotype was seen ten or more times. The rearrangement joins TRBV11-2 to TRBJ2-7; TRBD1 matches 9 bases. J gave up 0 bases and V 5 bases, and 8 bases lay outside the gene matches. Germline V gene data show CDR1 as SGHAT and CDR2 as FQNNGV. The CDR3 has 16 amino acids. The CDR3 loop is CASSGQGTKLSYEQYF. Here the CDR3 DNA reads TGTGCCAGCAGCGGACAGGGGACCAAACTCTCCTACGAGCAGTACTTC. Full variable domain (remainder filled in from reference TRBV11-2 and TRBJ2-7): EAGVAQSPRYKIIEKRQSVAFWCNPISGHATLYWYQQILGQGPKLLIQFQNNGVVDDSQLPKDRFSAERLKGVDSTLKIQPAKLEDSAVYLCASSGQGTKLSYEQYFGPGTRLTVT.

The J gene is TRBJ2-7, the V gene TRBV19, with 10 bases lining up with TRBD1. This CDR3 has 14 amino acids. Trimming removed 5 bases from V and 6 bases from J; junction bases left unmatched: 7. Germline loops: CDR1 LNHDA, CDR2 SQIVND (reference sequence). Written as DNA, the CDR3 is TGTGCCAGTAGTCCAAGACAGGGGGCGGCCGAGCAGTACTTC. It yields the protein CASSPRQGAAEQYF.

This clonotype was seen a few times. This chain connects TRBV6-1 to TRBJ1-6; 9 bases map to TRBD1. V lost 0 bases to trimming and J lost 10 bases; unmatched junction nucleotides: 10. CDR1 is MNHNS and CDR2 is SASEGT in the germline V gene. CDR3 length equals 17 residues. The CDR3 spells CASSEALTGGSPSPLHF. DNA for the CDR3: TGTGCCAGCAGTGAAGCGCTAACAGGGGGCAGTCCCTCACCCCTCCACTTT.

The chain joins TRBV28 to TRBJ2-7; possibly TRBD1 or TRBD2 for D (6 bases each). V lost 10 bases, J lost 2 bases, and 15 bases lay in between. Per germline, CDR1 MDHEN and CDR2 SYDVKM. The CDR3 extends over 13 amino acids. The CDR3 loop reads CATNLGGPYEQYF. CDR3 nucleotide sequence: TGTGCCACCAACCTAGGGGGGCCCTACGAGCAGTACTTC. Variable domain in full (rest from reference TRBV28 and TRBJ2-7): DVKVTQSSRYLVKRTGEKVFLECVQDMDHENMFWYRQDPGLGLRLIYFSYDVKMKEKGDIPEGYSVSREKKERFSLILESASTNQTSMYLCATNLGGPYEQYFGPGTRLTVT.

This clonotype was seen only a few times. The CDR3 coding sequence is TGTGCCAGTAGTATGGGCCTTGAAAAACTGTTTTTT. It translates to CASSMGLEKLFF. The chain uses TRBV19 and TRBJ1-4; D is unclear. The CDR3 covers 12 residues. V was trimmed by 3 bases and J by 7 bases, leaving 6 bases between them. The germline V gene has CDR1 LNHDA and CDR2 SQIVND (reference sequence).

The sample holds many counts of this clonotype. The CDR3 DNA is TGCGCCAGCAGCTTGGACGGGACTAGAATCCGTAATGAGCAGTTCTTC. Amino acid sequence: CASSLDGTRIRNEQFF. The rearrangement uses TRBV5-1 and TRBJ2-1; 8 positions match TRBD2. This CDR3 is built from 16 residues. CDR1 SGHRS and CDR2 YFSETQ come from the germline V gene. The junction had 9 bases not matched to a gene; V was cut back by 0 bases and J by 7 bases.

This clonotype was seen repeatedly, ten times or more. CDR3 residues: CASSLGSAESYEQYF. The CDR3 coding sequence is TGTGCCAGCAGCTTAGGGTCAGCAGAGTCCTACGAGCAGTACTTC. J is TRBJ2-7 and V is TRBV7-2; D is unresolved. V dropped 1 base and J dropped 1 base, with 11 bases sitting between them. The CDR3 has 15 amino acids. CDR1 and CDR2 from the germline V gene are SGHTA and FQGNSA. The entire variable domain, with the rest obtained from reference TRBV7-2 and TRBJ2-7, is as follows: GAGVSQSPSNKVTEKGKDVELRCDPISGHTALYWYRQSLGQGLEFLIYFQGNSAPDKSGLPSDRFSAERTGGSVSTLTIQRTQQEDSAVYLCASSLGSAESYEQYFGPGTRLTVT.

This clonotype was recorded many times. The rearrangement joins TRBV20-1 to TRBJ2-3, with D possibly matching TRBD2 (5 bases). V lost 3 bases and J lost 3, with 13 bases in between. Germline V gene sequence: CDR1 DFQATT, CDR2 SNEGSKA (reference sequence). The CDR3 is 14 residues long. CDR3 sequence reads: CSARPSPKTDTQYF. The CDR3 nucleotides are TGCAGTGCTAGGCCTAGCCCTAAAACAGATACGCAGTATTTT.

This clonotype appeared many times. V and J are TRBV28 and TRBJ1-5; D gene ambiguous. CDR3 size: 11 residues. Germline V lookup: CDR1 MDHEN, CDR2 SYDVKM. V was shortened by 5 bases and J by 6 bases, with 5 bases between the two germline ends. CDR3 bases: TGTGCCAGCAGTGATACTCAGCCCCAGCATTTT. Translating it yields CASSDTQPQHF.

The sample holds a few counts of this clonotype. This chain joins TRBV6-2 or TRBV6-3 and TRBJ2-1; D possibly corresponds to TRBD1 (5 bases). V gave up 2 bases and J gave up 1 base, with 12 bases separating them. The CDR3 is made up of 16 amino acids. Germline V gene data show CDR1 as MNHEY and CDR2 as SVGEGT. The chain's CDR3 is CASSYETVQSYNEQFF. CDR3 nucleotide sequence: TGTGCCAGCAGTTACGAGACAGTACAGTCCTACAATGAGCAGTTCTTC.

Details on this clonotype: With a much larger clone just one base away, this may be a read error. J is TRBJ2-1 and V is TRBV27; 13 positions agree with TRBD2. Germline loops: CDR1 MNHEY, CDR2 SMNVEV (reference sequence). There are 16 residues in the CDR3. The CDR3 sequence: CTSSISGLAGFNEQFF. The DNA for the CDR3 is TGTACCAGCAGTATTTCGGGACTAGCGGGATTCAATGAGCAGTTCTTC.

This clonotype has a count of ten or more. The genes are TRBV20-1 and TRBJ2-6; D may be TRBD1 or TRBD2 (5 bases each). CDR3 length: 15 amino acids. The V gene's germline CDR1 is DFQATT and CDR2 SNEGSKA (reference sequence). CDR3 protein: CRRGRVSSGANVLTF. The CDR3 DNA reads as TGCAGGAGGGGCAGGGTGAGCTCTGGGGCCAACGTCCTGACTTTC.

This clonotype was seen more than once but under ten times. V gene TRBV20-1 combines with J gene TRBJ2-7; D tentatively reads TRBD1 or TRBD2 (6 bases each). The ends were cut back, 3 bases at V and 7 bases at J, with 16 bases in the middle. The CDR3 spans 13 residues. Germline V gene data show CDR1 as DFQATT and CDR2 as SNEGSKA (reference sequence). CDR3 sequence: CSASSGGLWEQYF. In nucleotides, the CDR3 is TGCAGTGCTAGTTCCGGGGGCTTGTGGGAGCAGTACTTC.

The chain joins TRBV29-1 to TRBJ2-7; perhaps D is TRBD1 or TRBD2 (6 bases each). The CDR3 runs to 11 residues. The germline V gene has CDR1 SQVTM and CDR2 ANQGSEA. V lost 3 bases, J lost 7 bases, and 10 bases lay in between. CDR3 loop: CSVDQGREQYF. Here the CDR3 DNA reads TGCAGCGTTGACCAGGGGAGGGAGCAGTACTTC.

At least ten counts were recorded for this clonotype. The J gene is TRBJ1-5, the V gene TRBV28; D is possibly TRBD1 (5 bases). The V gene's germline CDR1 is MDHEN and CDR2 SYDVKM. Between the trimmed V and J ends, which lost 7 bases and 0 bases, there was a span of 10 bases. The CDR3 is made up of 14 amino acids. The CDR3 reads CASIVGGSNQPQHF. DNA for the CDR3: TGTGCCAGCATCGTCGGGGGTAGCAATCAGCCCCAGCATTTT.

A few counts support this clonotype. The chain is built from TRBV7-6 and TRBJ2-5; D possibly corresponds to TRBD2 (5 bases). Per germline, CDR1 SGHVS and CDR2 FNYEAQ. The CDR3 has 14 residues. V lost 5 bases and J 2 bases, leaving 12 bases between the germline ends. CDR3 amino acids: CASSALGEQETQYF. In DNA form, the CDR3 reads TGTGCCAGCAGCGCCCTTGGGGAGCAAGAGACCCAGTACTTC.

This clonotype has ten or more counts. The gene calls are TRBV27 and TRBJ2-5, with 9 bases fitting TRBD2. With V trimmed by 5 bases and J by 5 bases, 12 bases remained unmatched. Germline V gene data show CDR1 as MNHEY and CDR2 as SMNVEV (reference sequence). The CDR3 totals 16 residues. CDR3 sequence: CASSDIRTSVFETQYF. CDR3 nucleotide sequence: TGTGCCAGCAGTGATATACGGACTAGCGTTTTCGAGACCCAGTACTTC.

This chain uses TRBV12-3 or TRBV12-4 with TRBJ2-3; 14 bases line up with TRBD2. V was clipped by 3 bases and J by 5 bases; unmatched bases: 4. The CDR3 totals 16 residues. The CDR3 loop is CASSFAGTSGGDTQYF. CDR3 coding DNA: TGTGCCAGCAGTTTTGCCGGGACTAGCGGGGGAGATACGCAGTATTTT.

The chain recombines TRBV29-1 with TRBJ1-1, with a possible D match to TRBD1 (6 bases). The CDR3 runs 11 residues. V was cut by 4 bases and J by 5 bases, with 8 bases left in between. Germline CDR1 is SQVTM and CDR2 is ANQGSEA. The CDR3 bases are TGCAGCGTTGTAGGGGGTACTGAAGCTTTCTTT. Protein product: CSVVGGTEAFF.

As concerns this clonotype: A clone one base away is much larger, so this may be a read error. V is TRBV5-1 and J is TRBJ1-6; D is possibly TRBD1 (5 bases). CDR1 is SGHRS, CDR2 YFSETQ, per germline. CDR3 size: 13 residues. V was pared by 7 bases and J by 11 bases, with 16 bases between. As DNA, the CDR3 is TGCGCCAGCCAGACAGAAAACAATCCACCCCTCCACTTT. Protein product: CASQTENNPPLHF.

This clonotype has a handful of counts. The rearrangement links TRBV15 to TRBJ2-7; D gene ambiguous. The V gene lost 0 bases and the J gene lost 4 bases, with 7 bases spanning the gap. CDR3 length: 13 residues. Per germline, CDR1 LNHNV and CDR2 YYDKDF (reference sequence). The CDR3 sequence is CATSRDLEYEQYF. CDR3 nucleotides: TGTGCCACCAGCAGAGATTTAGAGTACGAGCAGTACTTC.

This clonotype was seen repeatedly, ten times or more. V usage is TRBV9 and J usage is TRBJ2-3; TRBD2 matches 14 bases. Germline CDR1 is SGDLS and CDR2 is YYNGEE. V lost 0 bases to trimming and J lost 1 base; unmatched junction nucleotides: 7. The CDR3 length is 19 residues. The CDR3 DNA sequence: TGTGCCAGCAGCGTAGATCTGAGGGGACTAGCGGGAGGCACAGATACGCAGTATTTT. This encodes CASSVDLRGLAGGTDTQYF.

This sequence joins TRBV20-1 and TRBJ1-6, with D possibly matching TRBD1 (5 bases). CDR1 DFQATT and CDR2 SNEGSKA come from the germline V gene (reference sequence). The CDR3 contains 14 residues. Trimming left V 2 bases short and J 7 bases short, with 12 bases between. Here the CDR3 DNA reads TGCAGTGCTAGAACGGGACGGGAAAATTCACCCCTCCACTTT. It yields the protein CSARTGRENSPLHF.

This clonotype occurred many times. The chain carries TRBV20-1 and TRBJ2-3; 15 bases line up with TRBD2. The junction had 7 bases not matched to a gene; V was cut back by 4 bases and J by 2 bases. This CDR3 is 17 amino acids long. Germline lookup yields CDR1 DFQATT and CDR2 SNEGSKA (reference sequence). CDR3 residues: CSAKPGLAGGITDTQYF. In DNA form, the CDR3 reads TGCAGTGCTAAGCCGGGACTAGCGGGAGGAATCACAGATACGCAGTATTTT.

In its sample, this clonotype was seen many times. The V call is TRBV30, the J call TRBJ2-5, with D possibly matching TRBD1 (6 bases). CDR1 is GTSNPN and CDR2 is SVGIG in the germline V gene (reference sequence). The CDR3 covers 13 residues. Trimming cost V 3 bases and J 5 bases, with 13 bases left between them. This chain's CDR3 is CAWRITGTETQYF. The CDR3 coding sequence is TGTGCCTGGAGGATTACAGGGACGGAGACCCAGTACTTC.

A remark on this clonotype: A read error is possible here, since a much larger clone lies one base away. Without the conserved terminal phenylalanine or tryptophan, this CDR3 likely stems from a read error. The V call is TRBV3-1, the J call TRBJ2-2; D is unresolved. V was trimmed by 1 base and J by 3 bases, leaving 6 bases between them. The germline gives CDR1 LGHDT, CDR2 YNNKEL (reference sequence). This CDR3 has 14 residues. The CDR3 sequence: CASSQAGYTGELFL. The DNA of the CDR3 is TGTGCCAGCAGCCAAGCGGGTTACACCGGGGAGCTGTTTTTA.

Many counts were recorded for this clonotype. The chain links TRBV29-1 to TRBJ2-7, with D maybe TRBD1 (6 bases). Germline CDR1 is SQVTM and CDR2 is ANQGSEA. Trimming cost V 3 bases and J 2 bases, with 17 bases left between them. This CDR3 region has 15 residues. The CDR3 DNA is TGCAGCGTTGATATGCAGGGGAAAGGAACCTACGAGCAGTACTTC. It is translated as CSVDMQGKGTYEQYF.

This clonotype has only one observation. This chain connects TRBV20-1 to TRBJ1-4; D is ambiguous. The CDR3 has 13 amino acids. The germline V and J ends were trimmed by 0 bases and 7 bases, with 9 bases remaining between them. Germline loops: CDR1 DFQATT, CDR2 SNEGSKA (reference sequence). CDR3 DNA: TGCAGTGCTAGAGATATCGGAATTGAAAAACTGTTTTTT. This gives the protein CSARDIGIEKLFF.

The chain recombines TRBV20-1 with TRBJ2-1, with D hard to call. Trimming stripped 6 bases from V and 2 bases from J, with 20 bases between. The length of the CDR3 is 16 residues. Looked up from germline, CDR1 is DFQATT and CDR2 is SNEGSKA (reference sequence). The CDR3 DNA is TGCAGTGCCCCGATTCCGGTTTCTGCCACCTACAATGAGCAGTTCTTC. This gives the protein CSAPIPVSATYNEQFF.

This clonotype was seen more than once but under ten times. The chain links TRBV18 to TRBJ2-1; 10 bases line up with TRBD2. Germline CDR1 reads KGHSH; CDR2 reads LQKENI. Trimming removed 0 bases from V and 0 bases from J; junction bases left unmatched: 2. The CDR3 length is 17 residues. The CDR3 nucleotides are TGTGCCAGCTCACCACCAAGCGGGGGGGGCTCCTACAATGAGCAGTTCTTC. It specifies CASSPPSGGGSYNEQFF.